A single sample gave rise to the 16 T cell receptor beta chains below, sequenced in a study of human T cells and chemical hapten exposure. TCRdb reprocessed the 5' RACE reads via MiXCR and lists one record per CDR3 protein. The sample has 130,000 or so distinct CDR3 sequences; 4.1% are singletons. Blood, whole and unfractionated, served as the source for total RNA extraction. These receptors originate from a female donor in good health.

This clonotype has ten or more counts. The CDR3 region has the DNA TGTGCCATCAGTGGAACGGCCGTTTTGGAGGGGCGCATCGGGGAGCTGTTTTTT. The encoded protein is CAISGTAVLEGRIGELFF. The rearrangement joins TRBV10-3 to TRBJ2-2, with a tentative D call TRBD2 (6 bases). From germline, CDR1 is ENHRY and CDR2 SYGVKD. This CDR3 spans 18 amino acids. V lost 4 bases to trimming and J lost 7 bases, with 25 bases between them.

This clonotype was seen at least ten times. This chain joins TRBV6-1 and TRBJ1-6; D gene uncertain. V was cut by 0 bases and J by 7 bases, with 10 bases left in between. CDR3 length equals 15 residues. Germline V gene data show CDR1 as MNHNS and CDR2 as SASEGT. The CDR3 bases are TGTGCCAGCAGTGAAGCAGGAGCGGGGAATTCACCCCTCCACTTT. Amino acid sequence: CASSEAGAGNSPLHF.

The V and J genes are TRBV13 and TRBJ2-3; possible D gene TRBD2, 7 bases. CDR3 length: 15 residues. V was cut by 5 bases and J by 5 bases, with 17 bases left in between. CDR1 and CDR2 from the germline V gene are PRHDT and FYEKMQ (reference sequence). The CDR3 here is CASSPRGGQGDTQYF. In nucleotides, the CDR3 is TGTGCCAGCAGCCCGAGGGGGGGCCAGGGAGATACGCAGTATTTT.

The CDR3 region has the DNA TGTGCCAGCAGTTTAGGGACGAGTTTATATAGCAATCAGCCCCAGCATTTT. Protein product: CASSLGTSLYSNQPQHF. V is TRBV12-3 or TRBV12-4 and J is TRBJ1-5; D unresolved. The CDR3 is made up of 17 amino acids. Trimming took off 1 base at V and 0 bases at J, with 13 bases between the two ends.

In its sample, this clonotype was seen a few times. The CDR3 DNA sequence: TGTGCCAGCAGTTTAGCGGAGAGCAATCAGCCCCAGCATTTT. This sequence encodes CASSLAESNQPQHF. The V call is TRBV12-3 or TRBV12-4, the J call TRBJ1-5; D unresolved. Trimming shortened V by 0 bases and J by 1 base, and 4 bases separated the two germline ends. The length of the CDR3 is 14 residues.

There are many counts of this clonotype. This rearrangement joins TRBV7-2 to TRBJ1-3; D ambiguous. The germline V gene encodes CDR1 SGHTA and CDR2 FQGNSA. The CDR3 extends over 18 amino acids. The V gene lost 5 bases and the J gene lost 0 bases, with 20 bases spanning the gap. CDR3 protein: CASSRSRVTDGSGNTIYF. In DNA form, the CDR3 reads TGTGCCAGCAGCCGCAGTAGAGTAACCGACGGCTCTGGAAACACCATATATTTT.

This clonotype was recorded many times. CDR3 sequence reads: CASSPTADRAKNIQYF. CDR3 coding DNA: TGTGCCAGCAGTCCAACCGCGGACAGGGCCAAAAACATTCAGTACTTC. This chain joins TRBV27 and TRBJ2-4, with TRBD1 identical over 7 bases. The trim removed 5 bases at V and 1 base at J, leaving 8 bases unmatched. This CDR3 comprises 16 residues. CDR1 is MNHEY and CDR2 is SMNVEV in the germline V gene (reference sequence).

Only a few counts were recorded for this clonotype. This chain uses TRBV7-8 with TRBJ2-2; 8 nucleotides agree with TRBD2. The length of the CDR3 is 15 residues. Trimming removed 2 bases from V and 3 bases from J; junction bases left unmatched: 2. From germline, CDR1 is SGHVS and CDR2 FQNEAQ. CDR3 bases: TGTGCCAGCAGCTTACGGGGGGGATACACCGGGGAGCTGTTTTTT. Translating it yields CASSLRGGYTGELFF.

In its sample, this clonotype was seen many times. This CDR3 reads CASSLSQRYGYTF. The CDR3 nucleotides are TGTGCCAGCAGTTTAAGCCAAAGATATGGCTACACCTTC. V usage is TRBV28 and J usage is TRBJ1-2; D not resolved. Trimming stripped 2 bases from V and 5 bases from J, with 9 bases between. The CDR3 is 13 amino acids. Germline V gene data show CDR1 as MDHEN and CDR2 as SYDVKM.

This clonotype was observed many times. The chain uses TRBV12-3 or TRBV12-4 and TRBJ1-2, with D maybe TRBD1 (6 bases). The CDR3 has 14 amino acids. Trimming took 2 bases from V and 7 from J, leaving 14 bases between them. The CDR3 sequence: CASSLQGIGGGYTF. CDR3 bases: TGTGCCAGCAGTTTACAGGGGATTGGGGGTGGCTACACCTTC.

This clonotype came up a few times. The CDR3 coding sequence is TGTGCCAGCAGCGTAGACCCAGCGGGGGCCAGGGAGCAGTTCTTC. It codes for CASSVDPAGAREQFF. V is TRBV9 and J is TRBJ2-1, with 8 bases identical to TRBD2. This CDR3 comprises 15 residues. V gave up 0 bases and J gave up 10 bases; unmatched junction bases: 9. CDR1 is SGDLS, CDR2 YYNGEE, per germline.

This clonotype was seen many times. The chain recombines TRBV9 with TRBJ2-7; 7 bases match TRBD1. With 0 bases clipped from V and 3 bases from J, the junction kept 6 bases outside the gene matches. The germline V gene encodes CDR1 SGDLS and CDR2 YYNGEE. The CDR3 runs 15 residues. The DNA of the CDR3 is TGTGCCAGCAGCGTAGGCGGACAGGATAACTACGAGCAGTACTTC. Its translation: CASSVGGQDNYEQYF.

The sample holds many counts of this clonotype. The DNA of the CDR3 is TGCGCCAGCAGCCAAGAAGCGGGACAGGGTTTGAACACTGAAGCTTTCTTT. Protein sequence: CASSQEAGQGLNTEAFF. V is TRBV4-1 and J is TRBJ1-1, with TRBD1 matching 9 bases. The germline gives CDR1 MGHRA, CDR2 YSYEKL. V dropped 0 bases and J dropped 0; count of bases not matched to a gene: 5. The CDR3 has 17 amino acids.

This clonotype showed up many times. The chain uses TRBV6-1 and TRBJ2-3; perhaps D is TRBD1 or TRBD2 (5 bases each). The CDR3 sequence is 16 residues long. V lost 2 bases and J 5 bases, leaving 17 bases between the germline ends. Germline CDR1 MNHNS, CDR2 SASEGT. CDR3 in amino acids: CASSELGRVEIDTQYF. The CDR3 DNA reads as TGTGCCAGCAGTGAATTGGGACGGGTTGAAATAGATACGCAGTATTTT.

To note about this clonotype: Given a much more abundant clone one base away, this may be a read error. The CDR3 here is CASSLEGLAGGINEQFF. As DNA, the CDR3 is TGCGCCAGCAGCTTGGAGGGACTAGCGGGGGGTATTAATGAGCAGTTCTTC. The V call is TRBV5-1, the J call TRBJ2-1; 15 bases fit TRBD2. Germline V gene lookup returns CDR1 SGHRS and CDR2 YFSETQ. This CDR3 spans 17 amino acids. V lost 0 bases, J lost 7 bases, and 5 bases stayed unmatched.

This clonotype was seen repeatedly, ten times or more. The rearrangement uses TRBV6-6 and TRBJ1-6; a possible D gene is TRBD1 (6 bases). The CDR3 extends over 17 amino acids. V lost 0 bases, J lost 3 bases, and 12 bases lay in between. Germline loops: CDR1 MNHNY, CDR2 SVGAGI (reference sequence). The CDR3 DNA follows: TGTGCCAGCAGTTACTCTAAGGGGGGCGGCTATAATTCACCCCTCCACTTT. Protein: CASSYSKGGGYNSPLHF.